This TCR beta chain was identified during a study of response to subunit inactivated influenza vaccine. To note about this clonotype: Its antigen is not known.

Study outcomes and limitations: After each seasonal influenza vaccination, few new T cells are recruited, the authors suggested.

CDR1 and CDR2 from the germline V gene are SEHNR and FQNEAQ (reference sequence). V was clipped by 5 bases and J by 0 bases; unmatched bases: 11. CDR3 length: 17 amino acids. In TCRdb, the RT-PCR reads were re-called with MiXCR into one record per CDR3 protein. The sample records roughly 650,000 distinct CDR3 sequences, 12% to 15% being singletons. The material sequenced was PBMCs from blood, taken around 14 days before vaccination. The TCR originated in a man aged 50 to 59 who received an inactivated influenza vaccine. The chain uses TRBV7-9 and TRBJ2-3; 7 positions match TRBD2. The CDR3 bases are TGTGCCAGCAGCATCATTCGCCGGGGGGTAAGCACAGATACGCAGTATTTT. Protein: CASSIIRRGVSTDTQYF.